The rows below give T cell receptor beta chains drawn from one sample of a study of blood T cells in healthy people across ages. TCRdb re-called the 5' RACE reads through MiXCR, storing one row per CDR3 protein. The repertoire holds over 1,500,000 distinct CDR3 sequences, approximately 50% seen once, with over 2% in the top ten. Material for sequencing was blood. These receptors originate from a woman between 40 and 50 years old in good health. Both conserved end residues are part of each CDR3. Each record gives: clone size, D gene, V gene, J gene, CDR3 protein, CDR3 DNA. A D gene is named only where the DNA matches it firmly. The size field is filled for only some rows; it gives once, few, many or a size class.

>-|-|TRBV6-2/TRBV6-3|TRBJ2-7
CASSYNYNATYTEQYF
TGTGCCAGCAGTTATAACTACAACGCAACCTACACTGAGCAGTACTTC
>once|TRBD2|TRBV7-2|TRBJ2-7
CASSLVVSGGNYNEQYF
TGTGCCAGCAGCTTAGTCGTTAGCGGGGGTAACTACAATGAGCAGTACTTC
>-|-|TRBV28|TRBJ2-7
CASRPSGNYEQYF
TGTGCCAGCAGACCCTCAGGAAATTACGAGCAGTACTTC
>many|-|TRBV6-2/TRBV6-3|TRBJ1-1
CASRGGSEAFF
TGTGCCAGCAGGGGTGGGAGTGAAGCTTTCTTT
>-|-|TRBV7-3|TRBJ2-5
CASSFVLQETQYF
TGTGCCAGCAGCTTCGTTCTACAAGAGACCCAGTACTTC
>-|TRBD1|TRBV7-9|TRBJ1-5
CASIPLTGPNQPQHF
TGTGCCAGCATCCCCCTGACAGGGCCGAATCAGCCCCAGCATTTT
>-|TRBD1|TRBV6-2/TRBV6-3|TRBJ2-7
CASRSVVGTGNSYEQYF
TGTGCCAGCCGCTCCGTGGTGGGGACAGGGAACTCCTACGAGCAGTACTTC
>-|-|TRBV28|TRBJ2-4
CASSLGLSYPSAKNIQYF
TGTGCCAGCAGTTTGGGGTTAAGTTACCCATCAGCCAAAAACATTCAGTACTTC
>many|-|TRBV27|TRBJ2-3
CASSSLLTDTQYF
TGTGCCAGCAGTTCCTTGTTGACAGATACGCAGTATTTT
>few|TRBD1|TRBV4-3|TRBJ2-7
CASSPGQGDVQYF
TGCGCCAGCAGTCCGGGACAGGGGGATGTGCAGTACTTC
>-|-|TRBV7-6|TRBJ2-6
CASTLGAGSGANVLTF
TGTGCCAGCACCCTAGGGGCAGGGTCTGGGGCCAACGTCCTGACTTTC
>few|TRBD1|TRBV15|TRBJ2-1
CATSRGQGYNEQFF
TGTGCCACCAGCAGGGGACAGGGCTACAATGAGCAGTTCTTC
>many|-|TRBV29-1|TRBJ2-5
CSVVGQGFQETQYF
TGCAGCGTTGTAGGGCAGGGCTTTCAAGAGACCCAGTACTTC
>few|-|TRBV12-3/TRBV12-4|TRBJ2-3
CASSLPTGDSTDTQYF
TGTGCCAGCAGTTTACCGACCGGAGATAGCACAGATACGCAGTATTTT
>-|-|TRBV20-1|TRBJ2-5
CSARFFETQYF
TGCAGTGCTAGATTTTTTGAGACCCAGTACTTC
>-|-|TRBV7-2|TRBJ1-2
CANSLGAGLTSYGYTF
TGTGCCAACAGCTTAGGAGCGGGACTAACGAGCTATGGCTACACCTTC
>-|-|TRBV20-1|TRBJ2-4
CSARRQIKNIQYF
TGCAGTGCTAGGAGACAGATAAAAAACATTCAGTACTTC
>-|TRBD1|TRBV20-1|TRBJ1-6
CSASGQGPSSYNSPLHF
TGCAGTGCTAGCGGACAGGGTCCGAGCTCCTATAATTCACCCCTCCACTTT
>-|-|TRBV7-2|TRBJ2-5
CASSLLRMGQETRYF
TGTGCCAGCAGCTTACTCCGGATGGGACAAGAGACCCGGTACTTC
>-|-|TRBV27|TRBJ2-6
CASSSPSRGSSGANVLTF
TGTGCCAGCAGCTCCCCCTCACGGGGAAGCTCTGGGGCCAACGTCCTGACTTTC
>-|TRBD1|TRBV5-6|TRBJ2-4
CASSLAGRLTGGNIQYF
TGTGCCAGCAGCTTGGCCGGACGGCTCACAGGGGGAAACATTCAGTACTTC
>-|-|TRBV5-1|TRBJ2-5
CASSQIKLETQYF
TGCGCCAGCAGCCAAATAAAGTTGGAGACCCAGTACTTC
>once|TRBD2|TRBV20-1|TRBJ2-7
CSANPTSGNSYEQYF
TGCAGTGCGAACCCAACTAGCGGGAACTCCTACGAGCAGTACTTC
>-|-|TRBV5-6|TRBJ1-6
CASSLPSSTLHF
TGTGCCAGCAGCTTGCCGTCAAGCACCCTCCACTTT
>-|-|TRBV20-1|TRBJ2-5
CSARPYSVETQYF
TGCAGTGCTAGGCCCTATTCTGTTGAGACCCAGTACTTC
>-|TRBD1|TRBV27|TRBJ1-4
CASSTHGQGTNEKLFF
TGTGCCAGCAGTACCCACGGACAGGGAACTAATGAAAAACTGTTTTTT
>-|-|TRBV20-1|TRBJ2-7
CSASRPRARKDEQYF
TGCAGTGCTAGTCGACCCAGGGCCCGTAAAGACGAGCAGTACTTC